The clone carrying this T cell receptor beta chain has more than one count but fewer than ten. Its target is not known. The sample comes from a study of cytomegalovirus exposure and HLA in healthy donors. Study-wide points: Earlier results showed most TCR beta V segments being productive about 90% or about 30% of the time. A list of approximately 150 TCR beta chains associated with cytomegalovirus was given.

Primers: 60 Vbeta forward and 13 Jbeta reverse. Produced via immunoSEQ multiplex PCR; TCRdb's table is partial and in-frame only. The sample shows 75,000 to 80,000 clones, more than 65% of them seen only once. Trimming cost V 2 bases and J 7 bases; bases outside gene matches: 3. The CDR3 extends over 14 amino acids. Per the germline V gene, CDR1 is SGDLS and CDR2 is YYNGEE. Sequenced input: PBMCs. This receptor was identified in a male donor in good health and CMV-seropositive. This rearrangement joins TRBV9 to TRBJ1-5; 10 bases fit TRBD1. The CDR3 nucleotides read TGTGCCAGCAGCGTTGGGGACAGGGGCCAGCCCCAGCATTTT. It yields the protein CASSVGDRGQPQHF.